This T cell receptor (beta chain) was recovered during a study of OX40 agonist ivuxolimab in advanced cancers. Study details: Among those treated, three patients had partial responses, one with hepatocellular carcinoma and two with cutaneous melanoma. Study observations and caveats: In the 0.1-3.0 mg/kg groups, partial responders showed among the lowest expansion. Also present in some nonresponders was a low level of normalized T-cell clonal expansion.

Here immunoSEQ multiplex PCR was the method, and the copy in TCRdb shows in-frame clones only, minus some. The table lists over 80,000 clones, roughly 90% of them singletons. As for this clone: The antigen remains undetermined.

CDR3 length: 15 amino acids. Germline-derived CDR1 and CDR2 are LNHDA and SQIVND (reference sequence). Trimming shortened V by 1 base and J by 1 base, and 10 bases separated the two germline ends. This clonotype was sampled from an adult with an advanced solid tumor such as melanoma, head and neck, liver or kidney cancer. The V call is TRBV19, the J call TRBJ1-1; no definite D call. Sequenced material: CD4+ or CD8+ T cells sorted from blood, taken in a trial of the OX40 agonist ivuxolimab. This CDR3 is CASSIGGGPNTEAFF. The CDR3 DNA sequence: TGTGCCAGTAGTATAGGCGGCGGCCCGAACACTGAAGCTTTCTTT.